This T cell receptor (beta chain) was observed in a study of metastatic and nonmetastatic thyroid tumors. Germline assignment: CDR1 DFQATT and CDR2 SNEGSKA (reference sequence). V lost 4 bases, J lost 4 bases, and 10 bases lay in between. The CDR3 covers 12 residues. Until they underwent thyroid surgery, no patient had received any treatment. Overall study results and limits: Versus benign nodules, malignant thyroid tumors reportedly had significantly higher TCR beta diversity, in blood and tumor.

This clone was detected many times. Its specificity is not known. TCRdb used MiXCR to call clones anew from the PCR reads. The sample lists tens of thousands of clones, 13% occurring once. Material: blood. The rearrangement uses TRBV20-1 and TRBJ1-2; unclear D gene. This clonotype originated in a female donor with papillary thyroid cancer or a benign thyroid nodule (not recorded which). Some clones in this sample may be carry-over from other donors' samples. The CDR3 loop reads CSAKRGSYGYTF. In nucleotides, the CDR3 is TGCAGTGCTAAACGCGGGTCCTATGGCTACACCTTC.